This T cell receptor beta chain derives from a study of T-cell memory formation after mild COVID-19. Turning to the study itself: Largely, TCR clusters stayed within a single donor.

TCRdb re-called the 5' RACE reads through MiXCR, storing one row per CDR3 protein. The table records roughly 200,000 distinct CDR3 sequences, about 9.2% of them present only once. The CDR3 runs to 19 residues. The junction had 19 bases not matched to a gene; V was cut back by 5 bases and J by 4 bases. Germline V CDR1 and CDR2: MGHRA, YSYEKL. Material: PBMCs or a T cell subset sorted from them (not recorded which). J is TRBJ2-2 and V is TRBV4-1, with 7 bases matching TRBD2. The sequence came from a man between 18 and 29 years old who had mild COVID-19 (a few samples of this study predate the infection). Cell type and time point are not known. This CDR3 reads CASSKRAAYNGGSTGELFF. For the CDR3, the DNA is TGCGCCAGCAGCAAACGTGCAGCATACAACGGGGGGTCCACCGGGGAGCTGTTTTTT.